The clone carrying this T cell receptor (beta chain) was seen a handful of times. This PCR relied on a set of 60 Vbeta primers and 13 Jbeta primers. Assay: immunoSEQ multiplex PCR; the TCRdb copy retains only in-frame clones and omits some. The sample includes around 170,000 clones, 70% to 85% of them seen just once. This entry belongs to a study of cytomegalovirus exposure and HLA in healthy donors. Per germline, CDR1 MDHEN and CDR2 SYDVKM. V lost 5 bases to trimming and J lost 6 bases, with 16 bases between them. The CDR3 covers 14 residues. V and J are TRBV28 and TRBJ1-1; D possibly corresponds to TRBD1 (6 bases). The TCR was taken from a male donor in good health and CMV-seronegative. Material for sequencing was PBMCs. The CDR3 bases are TGTGCCAGCAGTACCCAGGGGTTGGTAGCTGAAGCTTTCTTT. Translated, it gives CASSTQGLVAEAFF.